The next 31 T cell receptor beta chains were all read from a single sample in a study of cytomegalovirus exposure and HLA in healthy donors. The table came from immunoSEQ multiplex PCR; TCRdb's copy has only in-frame clones and leaves some out. This sample has 200,000 to 300,000 clones, with about nine tenths found just once. Sequencing used PBMCs. These receptors all stem from a woman in her twenties or thirties in good health and CMV-seronegative.

The rearrangement joins TRBV9 to TRBJ1-2, with no clear D. Trimming took 4 bases from V and 8 from J, leaving 12 bases between them. Germline V CDR1 and CDR2: SGDLS, YYNGEE. This CDR3 spans 12 amino acids. CDR3 sequence: CASSTGSWGYTF. CDR3 sequence (DNA): TGTGCCAGCAGCACTGGGAGCTGGGGCTACACCTTC.

This chain connects TRBV6-1 to TRBJ2-1; 10 bases are shared with TRBD2. The CDR3 loop spans 18 amino acids. The V gene end was trimmed by 4 bases and the J gene end by 9 bases; junction bases not matched to a gene: 18. Germline CDR1 and CDR2: MNHNS and SASEGT. The CDR3 nucleotides are TGTGCCAGCAGTGTGGGCCTAGCGGGAGCCCTTTCCTACCGTGAGCAGTTCTTC. Amino acids: CASSVGLAGALSYREQFF.

This sequence joins TRBV27 and TRBJ2-5; D remains ambiguous. This CDR3 is 14 amino acids long. Germline CDR1 and CDR2: MNHEY and SMNVEV (reference sequence). The ends were cut back, 2 bases at V and 5 bases at J, with 12 bases in the middle. In DNA, the CDR3 is TGTGCCAGCAGTTTAGCCGGCCAGCCTGAGACCCAGTACTTC. It encodes CASSLAGQPETQYF.

J is TRBJ1-1 and V is TRBV18; D may be TRBD1 (5 bases). Germline loops: CDR1 KGHSH, CDR2 LQKENI. The CDR3 sequence is 16 residues long. Trimming removed 3 bases at V and 1 base at J, with 15 bases between. The CDR3 here is CASSPSQGMGNTEAFF. DNA of the CDR3: TGTGCCAGCTCACCCTCGCAGGGTATGGGGAACACTGAAGCTTTCTTT.

The chain carries TRBV5-5 and TRBJ1-2; TRBD1 matches 8 bases. CDR1 SGHKS and CDR2 YYEKEE come from the germline V gene (reference sequence). The CDR3 runs to 13 residues. V dropped 0 bases and J dropped 8; count of bases not matched to a gene: 3. This CDR3 reads CASSLAAGGGYTF. The CDR3 DNA is TGTGCCAGCAGCTTGGCGGCAGGGGGCGGCTACACCTTC.

The gene calls are TRBV6-1 and TRBJ2-7, with D perhaps matching TRBD2 (5 bases). The germline gives CDR1 MNHNS, CDR2 SASEGT. This CDR3 region has 13 residues. V was pared by 4 bases and J by 2 bases, with 9 bases between. The CDR3 region has the DNA TGTGCCAGCAGTGGACTACCTACCTACGAGCAGTACTTC. Its translation: CASSGLPTYEQYF.

The chain uses TRBV9 and TRBJ2-1; 10 bases map to TRBD1. V trimming: 4 bases; J trimming: 6 bases; junction bases outside the gene matches: 7. Germline assignment: CDR1 SGDLS and CDR2 YYNGEE. The length of the CDR3 is 15 residues. The DNA of the CDR3 is TGTGCCAGCAGCCCGCGGGACAGGGGTATCAATGAGCAGTTCTTC. This translates into CASSPRDRGINEQFF.

This chain links TRBV9 with TRBJ2-2; 7 nucleotides line up with TRBD2. The CDR3 consists of 13 residues. Germline V gene sequence: CDR1 SGDLS, CDR2 YYNGEE. V gave up 6 bases and J gave up 6 bases; unmatched junction bases: 5. The CDR3 reads CASTSSGAGELFF. The DNA for the CDR3 is TGTGCCAGCACTTCTAGCGGCGCCGGGGAGCTGTTTTTT. Full variable domain (outside the CDR3, taken from reference TRBV9 and TRBJ2-2): DSGVTQTPKHLITATGQRVTLRCSPRSGDLSVYWYQQSLDQGLQFLIQYYNGEERAKGNILERFSAQQFPDLHSELNLSSLELGDSALYFCASTSSGAGELFFGEGSRLTVL.

V gene TRBV2 combines with J gene TRBJ2-7; 8 bases are shared with TRBD2. With V trimmed by 6 bases and J by 2 bases, 6 bases remained unmatched. This CDR3 contains 14 residues. Germline loops: CDR1 SNHLY, CDR2 FYNNEI. Written as DNA, the CDR3 is TGTGCCAGCAGGCAGCGGGAGTTTCCCTACGAGCAGTACTTC. It is translated as CASRQREFPYEQYF.

On this clone: One end of the junction fails to match germline, which may point to a read error. The chain couples TRBV29-1 to TRBJ1-1; D remains unclear. This CDR3 contains 12 residues. Germline lookup yields CDR1 SQVTM and CDR2 ANQGSEA. CDR3 sequence (DNA): TGTCGTGGTGGCAATCGGAACACTGAAGCTTTCTTT. It codes for CRGGNRNTEAFF.

The chain links TRBV5-1 to TRBJ2-1; possibly TRBD1 for D (5 bases). This CDR3 region has 15 residues. The germline V and J ends were trimmed by 4 bases and 4 bases, with 15 bases remaining between them. Germline-derived CDR1 and CDR2 are SGHRS and YFSETQ. The CDR3 protein is CASSEQVLGYNEQFF. The CDR3 coding sequence is TGCGCCAGCAGCGAACAGGTGTTGGGATACAATGAGCAGTTCTTC.

The chain employs TRBV11-3 and TRBJ2-7; no clear D. The CDR3 is 12 amino acids. CDR1 and CDR2 (germline): SGHNT, YENEEA. Trimming cost V 5 bases and J 10 bases, with 15 bases left between them. As DNA, the CDR3 is TGTGCCAGCAGCCCCTCTGCCAAGATCCAGTACTTC. It is translated as CASSPSAKIQYF.

The J gene is TRBJ2-1, the V gene TRBV2; 7 nucleotides match TRBD1. Trimming removed 6 bases from V and 4 bases from J; junction bases left unmatched: 6. The V gene's germline CDR1 is SNHLY and CDR2 FYNNEI. There are 14 residues in the CDR3. CDR3 sequence (DNA): TGTGCCAGCAGGCCACCGGGACAGTACAATGAGCAGTTCTTC. Translating gives CASRPPGQYNEQFF.

The V gene is TRBV29-1, the J gene TRBJ2-3, with TRBD2 matching over 7 bases. The ends lost 3 bases at V and 6 bases at J; junction bases unmatched: 9. The CDR3 extends over 14 amino acids. CDR1 and CDR2 from the germline V gene are SQVTM and ANQGSEA. The CDR3 nucleotides are TGCAGCGTTGATCTGCGGGAGAGGAGCGATACGCAGTATTTT. Translated: CSVDLRERSDTQYF.

The chain employs TRBV13 and TRBJ2-1; possibly TRBD1 for D (5 bases). CDR1 and CDR2 from the germline V gene are PRHDT and FYEKMQ (reference sequence). The CDR3 spans 15 residues. V was trimmed by 1 base and J by 1 base, leaving 8 bases between them. The CDR3 region is CASSLAQGSYNEQFF. DNA of the CDR3: TGTGCCAGCAGCTTAGCCCAGGGATCCTACAATGAGCAGTTCTTC.

The chain combines TRBV7-8 with TRBJ2-1; no firm D call. Germline V lookup: CDR1 SGHVS, CDR2 FQNEAQ. CDR3 size: 12 residues. V was clipped by 5 bases and J by 5 bases, with 7 bases between them. The CDR3 region is CASSQTHNEQFF. The DNA for the CDR3 is TGTGCCAGCAGCCAGACTCACAATGAGCAGTTCTTC.

This clone was picked up one time. The chain has TRBV4-2 and TRBJ2-5; D ambiguous. CDR1 is LGHNA and CDR2 is YNFKEQ in the germline V gene. Deletions cut 1 base from V and 5 bases from J, with 11 bases between. The length of the CDR3 is 14 residues. The CDR3 protein is CASSQVADGETQYF. The CDR3 nucleotides read TGTGCCAGCAGCCAAGTTGCTGATGGCGAGACCCAGTACTTC.

This chain connects TRBV5-4 to TRBJ2-2; 8 bases line up with TRBD1. Germline V lookup: CDR1 SGHNT, CDR2 YYREEE (reference sequence). With 4 bases clipped from V and 7 bases from J, the junction kept 12 bases outside the gene matches. CDR3 size: 16 residues. The CDR3 DNA follows: TGTGCCAGCAGCCCGGAAAGGGCAGGGGGCGTCGGGGAGCTGTTTTTT. Translated, it gives CASSPERAGGVGELFF.

The chain is built from TRBV5-6 and TRBJ2-7; D is uncertain. Germline CDR1 and CDR2: SGHDT and YYEEEE. This CDR3 region has 16 residues. With 2 bases removed from V and 0 bases from J, the gap between germline ends came to 15 bases. In nucleotides, the CDR3 is TGTGCCAGCAGCTTTACTTCGACGAGCAGCTCCTACGAGCAGTACTTC. Translated: CASSFTSTSSSYEQYF.

The gene calls are TRBV7-8 and TRBJ2-3; 7 nucleotides agree with TRBD2. Germline CDR1 reads SGHVS; CDR2 reads FQNEAQ. The CDR3 loop spans 16 amino acids. Unmatched junction bases numbered 6, after V lost 0 bases and J lost 3 bases. This CDR3 is CASSLAPSGLTDTQYF. DNA for the CDR3: TGTGCCAGCAGCTTAGCCCCTAGCGGTTTGACAGATACGCAGTATTTT.

The rearrangement links TRBV7-9 to TRBJ1-2, with 7 bases aligning to TRBD1. The CDR3 length is 16 residues. The V gene's germline CDR1 is SEHNR and CDR2 FQNEAQ (reference sequence). V lost 5 bases, J lost 5 bases, and 14 bases stayed unmatched. CDR3 in amino acids: CASSTWDSEGAYGYTF. The CDR3 coding sequence is TGTGCCAGCAGCACCTGGGACTCAGAGGGGGCTTATGGCTACACCTTC.

The V call is TRBV9, the J call TRBJ2-5; D unresolved. Germline assignment: CDR1 SGDLS and CDR2 YYNGEE. This CDR3 has 15 amino acids. Trimming pared 0 bases from V and 1 base from J, leaving 10 bases between. The CDR3 is CASSVGIGFQETQYF. For the CDR3, the DNA is TGTGCCAGCAGCGTAGGTATCGGGTTCCAAGAGACCCAGTACTTC.

The genes are TRBV27 and TRBJ2-1; D possibly corresponds to TRBD2 (5 bases). The CDR3 runs to 14 residues. Germline V lookup: CDR1 MNHEY, CDR2 SMNVEV (reference sequence). The V end lost 7 bases, the J end lost 5 bases, and 15 bases lay between the germline ends. The CDR3 DNA sequence: TGTGCCAGCAAGGTGCGAGGCGGGCACAATGAGCAGTTCTTC. Translation gives CASKVRGGHNEQFF.

The gene calls are TRBV9 and TRBJ2-1; D uncertain. The CDR3 contains 15 residues. V lost 2 bases, J lost 7 bases, and 16 bases lay in between. CDR1 and CDR2 from the germline V gene are SGDLS and YYNGEE. CDR3 in DNA: TGTGCCAGCAGCGTCGCAGCCCACCGTGGTAATGAGCAGTTCTTC. It codes for CASSVAAHRGNEQFF.

This clone was recorded only once. The chain carries TRBV4-1 and TRBJ1-4; 9 positions agree with TRBD1. The CDR3 covers 17 residues. Germline V CDR1 and CDR2: MGHRA, YSYEKL. J was trimmed by 5 bases and V by 0 bases; bases with no gene match: 7. The CDR3 sequence: CASSQDGTTGGNEKLFF. The CDR3 DNA sequence: TGCGCCAGCAGCCAAGATGGGACGACAGGGGGGAATGAAAAACTGTTTTTT.

V gene TRBV30 combines with J gene TRBJ1-1; a weak D match, TRBD1 (5 bases). This CDR3 comprises 13 residues. The V gene lost 0 bases and the J gene lost 4 bases, with 9 bases spanning the gap. Germline V gene data show CDR1 as GTSNPN and CDR2 as SVGIG (reference sequence). CDR3 loop: CAWSVMGPTEAFF. The CDR3 coding sequence is TGTGCCTGGAGTGTAATGGGACCCACTGAAGCTTTCTTT.

The rearrangement joins TRBV9 to TRBJ2-7; 13 positions match TRBD2. This CDR3 is 15 amino acids long. The germline V gene has CDR1 SGDLS and CDR2 YYNGEE. V shed 4 bases and J 5 bases; nucleotides not matched to a gene: 6. The CDR3 here is CASSPRTSGRNEQYF. CDR3 in DNA: TGTGCCAGCAGCCCCCGGACTAGCGGGAGAAACGAGCAGTACTTC.

This rearrangement joins TRBV15 to TRBJ1-1, with 7 nucleotides matching TRBD1. V trimming: 2 bases; J trimming: 7 bases; junction bases outside the gene matches: 7. In germline, CDR1 is LNHNV, CDR2 YYDKDF (reference sequence). The CDR3 totals 14 residues. CDR3 residues: CATSRTNRDSEAFF. The CDR3 DNA follows: TGTGCCACCAGCAGAACCAACCGGGACAGTGAAGCTTTCTTT. Full variable domain (missing parts from reference TRBV15 and TRBJ1-1): DAMVIQNPRYQVTQFGKPVTLSCSQTLNHNVMYWYQQKSSQAPKLLFHYYDKDFNNEADTPDNFQSRRPNTSFCFLDIRSPGLGDTAMYLCATSRTNRDSEAFFGQGTRLTVV.

The V gene is TRBV30, the J gene TRBJ2-1, with D hard to call. Trimming removed 2 bases from V and 12 bases from J, with 11 bases in between. This CDR3 has 11 amino acids. The germline V gene has CDR1 GTSNPN and CDR2 SVGIG (reference sequence). The CDR3 bases are TGTGCCTGGAGTTTAAGGGCAGGGCAGTTCTTC. It encodes CAWSLRAGQFF.

The rearrangement links TRBV2 to TRBJ2-6; D is unresolved. This CDR3 comprises 15 residues. The V and J ends lost 4 bases and 1 base respectively, with 8 bases between them. CDR1 is SNHLY, CDR2 FYNNEI, per germline. The CDR3: CASSVHPSGANVLTF. CDR3 DNA: TGTGCCAGCAGTGTCCATCCATCTGGGGCCAACGTCCTGACTTTC.

The chain recombines TRBV27 with TRBJ2-6; weak D call: TRBD1 (6 bases). The CDR3 is made up of 18 amino acids. Per germline, CDR1 MNHEY and CDR2 SMNVEV (reference sequence). Trimming removed 2 bases at V and 2 bases at J, with 16 bases between. The CDR3 DNA reads TGTGCCAGCAGTTTACCTGACAGGCAAGGGGCTGGGGCCAACGTCCTGACTTTC. It codes for CASSLPDRQGAGANVLTF.